Below, 17 T cell receptor beta chains from the same sample are listed, as sequenced in a study of T-cell memory formation after mild COVID-19 (dated by TCRdb to the early 2020s). Library preparation was by 5' RACE. Sequencer: Illumina NovaSeq 6000. The public reads were reanalyzed by TCRdb: fastp trimming at Q25, MiXCR alignment, in-frame beta chains only. A single entry per CDR3 protein holds the most common genes and DNA from its merged rows. Within this sample are 250,000 to 350,000 distinct CDR3 sequences, with roughly a fifth of them counted one time only. 21% of the sample is taken by the ten largest. The material sequenced was PBMCs or a T cell subset sorted from them (not recorded which). These receptors were collected from a young man who had mild COVID-19 (a few samples of this study predate the infection). The sample titles of this study are shuffled in the database, so cell type and time point are left out; the donor was told from shared clones.

V gene TRBV10-1 combines with J gene TRBJ2-7; 11 bases match TRBD2. Germline V gene data show CDR1 as WNHNN and CDR2 as SYGVQD (reference sequence). This CDR3 has 16 amino acids. J lost 4 bases, V lost 3 bases, and 8 bases had no gene match. CDR3 protein: CASSDGIAGGPYEQYF. The DNA for the CDR3 is TGCGCCAGCAGTGATGGTATAGCGGGGGGGCCTTACGAGCAGTACTTC.

This clonotype was seen a handful of times. The CDR3, as DNA: TGTGCCAGCAGCGAGGGAGGTGGGGGACTTTTAGCCAAAAACATTCAGTACTTC. Translated: CASSEGGGGLLAKNIQYF. This chain joins TRBV9 and TRBJ2-4, with a weak D call TRBD2 (6 bases). This CDR3 is built from 18 residues. Per the germline V gene, CDR1 is SGDLS and CDR2 is YYNGEE. Trimming stripped 3 bases from V and 0 bases from J, with 19 bases between.

This clonotype was seen a handful of times. The chain has TRBV6-5 and TRBJ2-1; 8 nucleotides match TRBD2. V lost 1 base to trimming and J lost 7 bases; unmatched junction nucleotides: 6. The CDR3 contains 15 residues. The germline gives CDR1 MNHEY, CDR2 SVGAGI. CDR3 in DNA: TGTGCCAGCAGTTACTGGCGGGGGGCTGGGAATGAGCAGTTCTTC. The encoded protein is CASSYWRGAGNEQFF.

The gene calls are TRBV5-1 and TRBJ1-1; 7 bases match TRBD1. J was trimmed by 5 bases and V by 7 bases; bases with no gene match: 11. There are 14 residues in the CDR3. From germline, CDR1 is SGHRS and CDR2 YFSETQ. For the CDR3, the DNA is TGCGCCAGCGGACAGGTGGGCCTGGAGACTGAAGCTTTCTTT. Translating it yields CASGQVGLETEAFF. Full variable domain (outside the CDR3, taken from reference TRBV5-1 and TRBJ1-1): KAGVTQTPRYLIKTRGQQVTLSCSPISGHRSVSWYQQTPGQGLQFLFEYFSETQRNKGNFPGRFSGRQFSNSRSEMNVSTLELGDSALYLCASGQVGLETEAFFGQGTRLTVV.

This clonotype was seen a few times. The rearrangement joins TRBV5-5 to TRBJ2-7, with D perhaps matching TRBD1 or TRBD2 (5 bases each). The germline V and J ends were trimmed by 4 bases and 0 bases, with 14 bases remaining between them. The CDR3 is made up of 15 amino acids. The V gene's germline CDR1 is SGHKS and CDR2 YYEKEE (reference sequence). Written as DNA, the CDR3 is TGTGCCAGCAGCCCGGGGCCTTCCAACTCCTACGAGCAGTACGTC. It codes for CASSPGPSNSYEQYV.

The chain is built from TRBV6-1 and TRBJ2-3, with 10 bases matching TRBD1. There are 15 residues in the CDR3. V shed 6 bases, J shed 1 base, and the junction held 4 bases outside the gene matches. Germline V gene lookup returns CDR1 MNHNS and CDR2 SASEGT. The CDR3 sequence is CASRRTGGGTDTQYF. In DNA form, the CDR3 reads TGTGCCAGCAGGCGGACAGGGGGAGGCACAGATACGCAGTATTTT.

The chain couples TRBV5-1 to TRBJ2-2; 10 positions agree with TRBD2. Unmatched junction bases numbered 9, after V lost 2 bases and J lost 5 bases. Germline-derived CDR1 and CDR2 are SGHRS and YFSETQ. The CDR3 covers 17 residues. CDR3 protein: CASSLRLAGVNTGELFF. CDR3 nucleotide sequence: TGCGCCAGCAGCTTACGGCTAGCGGGGGTAAATACCGGGGAGCTGTTTTTT. Full variable domain (outside the CDR3, taken from reference TRBV5-1 and TRBJ2-2): KAGVTQTPRYLIKTRGQQVTLSCSPISGHRSVSWYQQTPGQGLQFLFEYFSETQRNKGNFPGRFSGRQFSNSRSEMNVSTLELGDSALYLCASSLRLAGVNTGELFFGEGSRLTVL.

The chain has TRBV5-1 and TRBJ1-1; possibly TRBD1 for D (6 bases). V was pared by 4 bases and J by 0 bases, with 13 bases between. The CDR3 sequence is 15 residues long. Germline V lookup: CDR1 SGHRS, CDR2 YFSETQ. Written as DNA, the CDR3 is TGCGCCAGCAGCCTCGGACAGATTATGAACACTGAAGCTTTCTTT. As protein: CASSLGQIMNTEAFF.

This clonotype has just a few counts. The rearrangement links TRBV6-5 to TRBJ1-5; D is unresolved. The CDR3 has 14 residues. V gave up 3 bases and J gave up 7 bases, with 13 bases separating them. CDR1 is MNHEY, CDR2 SVGAGI, per germline. CDR3 region: CASSYGGDGQPQHF. The CDR3 DNA follows: TGTGCCAGCAGTTATGGCGGGGATGGCCAGCCCCAGCATTTT.

This clonotype was counted a few times. For the CDR3, the DNA is TGTGCCAGCGGGACTAGCGGGGGGGCCGATGAGCAGTTCTTC. This codes for CASGTSGGADEQFF. The chain links TRBV12-3 or TRBV12-4 to TRBJ2-1; 16 nucleotides agree with TRBD2. V lost 8 bases to trimming and J lost 8 bases; unmatched junction nucleotides: 3. There are 14 residues in the CDR3.

This clonotype was counted once. The rearrangement uses TRBV7-2 and TRBJ2-1; 9 positions agree with TRBD1. This CDR3 is 13 amino acids long. The germline gives CDR1 SGHTA, CDR2 FQGNSA. The CDR3 nucleotides are TGTGCTACCGGGACAGGGTATAGGAATGAGCAGTTCTTC. It is translated as CATGTGYRNEQFF.

This clonotype was counted only a few times. This chain connects TRBV20-1 to TRBJ1-2, with 8 bases matching TRBD1. This CDR3 has 13 amino acids. V shed 4 bases and J 6 bases; nucleotides not matched to a gene: 7. Germline-derived CDR1 and CDR2 are DFQATT and SNEGSKA (reference sequence). The CDR3 coding sequence is TGCAGTGCTACGTTAGAGACAGGGGATGGCTACACCTTC. Protein product: CSATLETGDGYTF.

J is TRBJ1-1 and V is TRBV27, with TRBD1 matching 7 bases. Germline V gene sequence: CDR1 MNHEY, CDR2 SMNVEV (reference sequence). V trimming: 0 bases; J trimming: 11 bases; junction bases outside the gene matches: 12. This CDR3 contains 15 residues. CDR3: CASSLSVGQGGEAFF. The DNA for the CDR3 is TGTGCCAGCAGTTTATCAGTCGGTCAGGGGGGCGAGGCTTTCTTT.

In its sample, this clonotype was seen a few times. The V call is TRBV27, the J call TRBJ2-2; TRBD2 matches 12 bases. The CDR3 is 15 amino acids. CDR1 is MNHEY, CDR2 SMNVEV, per germline (reference sequence). V lost 6 bases, J lost 8 bases, and 7 bases stayed unmatched. CDR3 loop: CASRLLAGGMGELFF. CDR3 coding DNA: TGTGCCAGCAGACTACTAGCGGGGGGCATGGGGGAGCTGTTTTTT.

This clonotype was found once. The chain uses TRBV20-1 and TRBJ1-5; D unclear. Per the germline V gene, CDR1 is DFQATT and CDR2 is SNEGSKA (reference sequence). Trimming took off 6 bases at V and 0 bases at J, with 15 bases between the two ends. The CDR3 sequence is 15 residues long. The CDR3 DNA sequence: TGCAGTGCGGCCCCGAACCACTATAGCAATCAGCCCCAGCATTTT. It encodes CSAAPNHYSNQPQHF.

This rearrangement joins TRBV5-1 to TRBJ2-5, with D perhaps TRBD1 (6 bases). V was trimmed by 0 bases and J by 5 bases, leaving 14 bases between them. The CDR3 runs 15 residues. From germline, CDR1 is SGHRS and CDR2 YFSETQ. CDR3 loop: CASSLGTGLAETQYF. Here the CDR3 DNA reads TGCGCCAGCAGCTTGGGAACAGGGTTGGCGGAGACCCAGTACTTC.

This chain links TRBV12-3 or TRBV12-4 with TRBJ2-7; D may correspond to TRBD1 or TRBD2 (5 bases each). This CDR3 region has 11 residues. The ends were cut back, 5 bases at V and 12 bases at J, with 14 bases in the middle. The CDR3 loop reads CASSTGQGLYF. The CDR3, as DNA: TGTGCCAGCAGTACGGGGCAGGGCCTGTACTTC.